The source of this T cell receptor beta chain is a study of immune characterization of retroperitoneal liposarcoma. V gave up 6 bases and J gave up 10 bases; unmatched junction bases: 7. There are 13 residues in the CDR3. Germline CDR1 MNHEY, CDR2 SMNVEV (reference sequence). This clonotype occurred once. TCRdb re-derived calls from the PCR reads in MiXCR, one entry per CDR3 protein. The sample has 7,700 or so distinct CDR3 sequences, roughly 30% seen once; the top ten hold over 12%. This clonotype was sampled from a male donor with retroperitoneal liposarcoma. This chain joins TRBV27 and TRBJ2-1; 9 positions agree with TRBD2. The sequencing sample was made of blood. The CDR3 DNA follows: TGTGCCAGCAGGCAGGGACTAGCTAGCGAGCAGTTCTTC. It translates to CASRQGLASEQFF.